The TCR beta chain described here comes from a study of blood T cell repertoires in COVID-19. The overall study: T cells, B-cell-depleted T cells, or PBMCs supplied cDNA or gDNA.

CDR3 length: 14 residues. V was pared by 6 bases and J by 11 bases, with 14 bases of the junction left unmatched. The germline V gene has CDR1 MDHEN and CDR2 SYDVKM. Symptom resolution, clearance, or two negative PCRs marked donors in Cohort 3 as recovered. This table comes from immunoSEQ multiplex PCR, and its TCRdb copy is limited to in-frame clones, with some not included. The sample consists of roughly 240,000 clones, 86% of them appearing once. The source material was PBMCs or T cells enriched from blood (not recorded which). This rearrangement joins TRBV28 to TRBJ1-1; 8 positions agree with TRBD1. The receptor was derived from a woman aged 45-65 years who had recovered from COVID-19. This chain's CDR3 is CASSPFDRGSRAFF. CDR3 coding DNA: TGTGCCAGCAGCCCATTCGACAGGGGCTCGAGGGCTTTCTTT.